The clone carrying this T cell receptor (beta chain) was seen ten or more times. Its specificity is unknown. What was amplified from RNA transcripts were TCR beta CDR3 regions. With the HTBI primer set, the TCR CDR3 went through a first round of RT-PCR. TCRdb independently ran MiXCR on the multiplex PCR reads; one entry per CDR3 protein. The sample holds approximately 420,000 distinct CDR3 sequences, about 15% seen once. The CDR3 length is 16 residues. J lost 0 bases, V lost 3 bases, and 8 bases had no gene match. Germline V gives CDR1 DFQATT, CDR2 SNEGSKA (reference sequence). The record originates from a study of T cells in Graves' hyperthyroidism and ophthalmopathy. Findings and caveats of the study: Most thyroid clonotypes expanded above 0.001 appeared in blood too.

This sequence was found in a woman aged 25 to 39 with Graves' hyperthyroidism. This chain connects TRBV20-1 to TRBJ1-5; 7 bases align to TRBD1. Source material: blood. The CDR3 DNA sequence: TGCAGTGCTAGCCGCACAGGGGTCCTTAGCAATCAGCCCCAGCATTTT. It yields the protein CSASRTGVLSNQPQHF.